This T cell receptor (beta chain) was obtained from a study of blood T cells in healthy people across ages. Study-wide background: About one barcoded beta molecule per two T cells came from capture by template switching.

V was shortened by 1 base and J by 4 bases, with 10 bases between the two germline ends. The germline V gene encodes CDR1 SNHLY and CDR2 FYNNEI. The CDR3 loop spans 14 amino acids. Overall study results and limits: Whereas aged donors had fewer naive CD4+ cells, long-lived donors had more of them and higher diversity. Measured against age, TCR beta diversity per million T cells decreased in a roughly linear manner. PBMCs that were unsorted prevented a conclusive naive versus antigen-experienced comparison.

The authors ran a second PCR of about 6 to 11 cycles using a sample-barcoded 5' primer and a J-beta primer mix. MiXCR, run by TCRdb on the 5' RACE reads, gives a single entry per CDR3 protein. The repertoire includes about 800,000 distinct CDR3 sequences, roughly 60% of them detected once, and around 22% sits in the top ten. Concerning this clonotype: Its antigen is as yet unknown.

The clonotype was recovered from a young man in good health. The chain couples TRBV2 to TRBJ2-5, with D unresolved. The sample was blood. The CDR3 DNA reads TGTGCCAGCAGTGAAGAGAAGTTTTCAGAGACCCAGTACTTC. It specifies CASSEEKFSETQYF.